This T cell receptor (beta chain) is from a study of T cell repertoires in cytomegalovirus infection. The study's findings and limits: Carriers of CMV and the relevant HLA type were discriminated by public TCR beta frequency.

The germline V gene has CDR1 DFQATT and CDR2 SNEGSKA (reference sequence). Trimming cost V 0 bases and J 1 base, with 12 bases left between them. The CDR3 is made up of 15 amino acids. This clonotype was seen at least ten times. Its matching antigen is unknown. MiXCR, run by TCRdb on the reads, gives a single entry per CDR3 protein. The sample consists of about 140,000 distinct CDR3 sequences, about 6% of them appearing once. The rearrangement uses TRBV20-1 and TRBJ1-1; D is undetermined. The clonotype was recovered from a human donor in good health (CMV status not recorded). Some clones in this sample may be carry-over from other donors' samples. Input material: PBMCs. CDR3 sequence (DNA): TGCAGTGCTAGAGATCCCGCAGTTACGAACACTGAAGCTTTCTTT. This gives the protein CSARDPAVTNTEAFF.